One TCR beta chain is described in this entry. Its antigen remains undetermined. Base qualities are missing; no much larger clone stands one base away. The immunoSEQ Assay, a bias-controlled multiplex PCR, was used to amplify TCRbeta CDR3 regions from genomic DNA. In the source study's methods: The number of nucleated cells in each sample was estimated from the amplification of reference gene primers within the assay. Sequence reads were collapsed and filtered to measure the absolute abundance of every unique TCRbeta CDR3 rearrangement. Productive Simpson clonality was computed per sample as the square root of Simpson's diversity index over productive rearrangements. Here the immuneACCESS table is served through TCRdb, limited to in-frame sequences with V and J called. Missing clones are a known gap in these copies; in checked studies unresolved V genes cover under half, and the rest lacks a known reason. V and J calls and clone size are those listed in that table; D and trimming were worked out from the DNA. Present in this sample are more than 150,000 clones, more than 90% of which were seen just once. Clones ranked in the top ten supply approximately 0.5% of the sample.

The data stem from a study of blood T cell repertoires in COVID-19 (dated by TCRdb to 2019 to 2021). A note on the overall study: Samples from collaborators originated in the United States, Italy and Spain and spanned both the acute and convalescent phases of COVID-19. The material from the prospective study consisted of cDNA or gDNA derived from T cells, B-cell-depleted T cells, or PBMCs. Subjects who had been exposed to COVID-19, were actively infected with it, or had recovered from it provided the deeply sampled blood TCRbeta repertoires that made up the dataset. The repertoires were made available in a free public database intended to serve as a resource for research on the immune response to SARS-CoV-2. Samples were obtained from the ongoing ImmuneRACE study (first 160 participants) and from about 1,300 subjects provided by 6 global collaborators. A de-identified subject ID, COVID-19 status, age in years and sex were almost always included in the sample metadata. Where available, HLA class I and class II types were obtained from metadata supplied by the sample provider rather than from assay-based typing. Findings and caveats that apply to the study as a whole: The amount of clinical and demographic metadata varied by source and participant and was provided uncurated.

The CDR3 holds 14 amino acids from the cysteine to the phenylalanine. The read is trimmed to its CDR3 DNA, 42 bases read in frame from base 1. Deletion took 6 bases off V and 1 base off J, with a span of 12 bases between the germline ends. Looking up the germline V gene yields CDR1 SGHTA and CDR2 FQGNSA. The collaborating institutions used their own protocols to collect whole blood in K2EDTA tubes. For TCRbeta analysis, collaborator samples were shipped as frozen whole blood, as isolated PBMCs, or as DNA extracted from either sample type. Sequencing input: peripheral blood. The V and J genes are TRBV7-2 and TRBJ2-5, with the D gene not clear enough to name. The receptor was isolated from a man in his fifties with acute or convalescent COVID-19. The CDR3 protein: CASREQPSQETQYF. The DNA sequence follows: TGTGCCAGCAGGGAACAGCCCTCCCAAGAGACCCAGTACTTC.